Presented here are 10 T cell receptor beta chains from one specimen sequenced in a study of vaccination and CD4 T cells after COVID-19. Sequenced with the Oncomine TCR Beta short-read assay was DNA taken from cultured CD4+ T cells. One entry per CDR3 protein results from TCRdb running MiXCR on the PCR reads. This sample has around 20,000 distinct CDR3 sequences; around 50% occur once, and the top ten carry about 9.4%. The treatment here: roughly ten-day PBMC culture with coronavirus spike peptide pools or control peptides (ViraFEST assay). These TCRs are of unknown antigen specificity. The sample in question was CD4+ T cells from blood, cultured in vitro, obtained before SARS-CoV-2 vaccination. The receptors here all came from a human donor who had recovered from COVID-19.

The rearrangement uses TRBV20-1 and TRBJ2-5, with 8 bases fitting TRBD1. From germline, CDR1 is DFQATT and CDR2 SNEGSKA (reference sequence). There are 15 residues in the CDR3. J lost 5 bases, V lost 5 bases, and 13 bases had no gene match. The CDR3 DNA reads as TGCAGTGCTGGACAGGGAGATCGGTCGGCGGAGACCCAGTACTTC. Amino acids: CSAGQGDRSAETQYF.

CDR3 region: CSASRDRRDRNYGYTF. As DNA, the CDR3 is TGCAGTGCTAGCCGAGACCGGAGAGACAGAAACTATGGCTACACCTTC. The V and J genes are TRBV20-1 and TRBJ1-2; perhaps TRBD1 as D (5 bases). The CDR3 consists of 16 residues. V shed 3 bases and J shed 2 bases, with 19 bases lying between them. The V gene's germline CDR1 is DFQATT and CDR2 SNEGSKA (reference sequence).

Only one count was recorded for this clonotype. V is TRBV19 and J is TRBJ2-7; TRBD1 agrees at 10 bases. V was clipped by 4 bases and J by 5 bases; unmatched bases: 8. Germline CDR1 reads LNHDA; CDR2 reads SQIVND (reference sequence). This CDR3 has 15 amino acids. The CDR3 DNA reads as TGTGCCAGTAGTACCCAGACCGGGACAGGGGACGAGCAGTACTTC. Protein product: CASSTQTGTGDEQYF. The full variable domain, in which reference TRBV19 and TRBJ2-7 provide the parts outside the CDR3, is DGGITQSPKYLFRKEGQNVTLSCEQNLNHDAMYWYRQDPGQGLRLIYYSQIVNDFQKGDIAEGYSVSREKKESFPLTVTSAQKNPTAFYLCASSTQTGTGDEQYFGPGTRLTVT.

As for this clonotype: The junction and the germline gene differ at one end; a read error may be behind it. The CDR3 here is CASSLPGGYNEQFF. The CDR3 nucleotides read TGTGCCAGCAGCTTACCGGGGGGGTACAATGAGCAGTTCTTC. The chain links TRBV5-3 to TRBJ2-1; 8 bases are a match to TRBD2. TRBV5-3 is an ORF, and what it does is uncertain. CDR3 size: 14 residues.

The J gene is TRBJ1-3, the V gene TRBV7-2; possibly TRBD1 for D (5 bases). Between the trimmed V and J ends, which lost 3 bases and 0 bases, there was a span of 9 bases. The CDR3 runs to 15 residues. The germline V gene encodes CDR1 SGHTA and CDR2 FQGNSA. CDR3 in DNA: TGTGCCAGCAGCTTCGCGACAGTCTCTGGAAACACCATATATTTT. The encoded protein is CASSFATVSGNTIYF.

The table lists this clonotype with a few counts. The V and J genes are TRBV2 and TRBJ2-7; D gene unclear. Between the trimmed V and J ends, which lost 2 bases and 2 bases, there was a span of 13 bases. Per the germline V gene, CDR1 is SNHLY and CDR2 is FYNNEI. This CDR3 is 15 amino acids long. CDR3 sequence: CASSESLVVTYEQYF. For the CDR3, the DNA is TGTGCCAGCAGTGAATCCCTTGTGGTGACCTACGAGCAGTACTTC. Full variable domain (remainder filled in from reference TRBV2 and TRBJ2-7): EPEVTQTPSHQVTQMGQEVILRCVPISNHLYFYWYRQILGQKVEFLVSFYNNEISEKSEIFDDQFSVERPDGSNFTLKIRSTKLEDSAMYFCASSESLVVTYEQYFGPGTRLTVT.

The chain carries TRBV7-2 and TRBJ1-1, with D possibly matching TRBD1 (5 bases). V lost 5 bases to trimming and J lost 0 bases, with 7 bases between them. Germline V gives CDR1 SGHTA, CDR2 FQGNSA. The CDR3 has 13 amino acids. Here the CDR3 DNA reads TGTGCCAGCAGCGCGGACATGAACACTGAAGCTTTCTTT. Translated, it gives CASSADMNTEAFF.

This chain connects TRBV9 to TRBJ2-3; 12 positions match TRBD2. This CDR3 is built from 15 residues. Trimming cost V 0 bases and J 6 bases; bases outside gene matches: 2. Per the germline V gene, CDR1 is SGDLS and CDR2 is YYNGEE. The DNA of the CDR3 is TGTGCCAGCAGCGTAGGACTAGCGGGAGAGGATACGCAGTATTTT. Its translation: CASSVGLAGEDTQYF.

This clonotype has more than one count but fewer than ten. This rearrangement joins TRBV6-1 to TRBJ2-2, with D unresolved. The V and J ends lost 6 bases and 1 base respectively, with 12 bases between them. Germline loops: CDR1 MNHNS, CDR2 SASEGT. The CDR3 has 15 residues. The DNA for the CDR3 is TGTGCCAGCAGAGACGGGCCCTTGAACACCGGGGAGCTGTTTTTT. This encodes CASRDGPLNTGELFF.

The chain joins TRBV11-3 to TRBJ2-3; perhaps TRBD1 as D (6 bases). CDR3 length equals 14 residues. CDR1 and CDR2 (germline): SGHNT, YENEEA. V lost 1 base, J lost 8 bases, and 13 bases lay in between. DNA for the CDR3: TGTGCCAGCAGCTTAGGACAGGCGAGCGGTACGCAGTATTTT. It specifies CASSLGQASGTQYF.